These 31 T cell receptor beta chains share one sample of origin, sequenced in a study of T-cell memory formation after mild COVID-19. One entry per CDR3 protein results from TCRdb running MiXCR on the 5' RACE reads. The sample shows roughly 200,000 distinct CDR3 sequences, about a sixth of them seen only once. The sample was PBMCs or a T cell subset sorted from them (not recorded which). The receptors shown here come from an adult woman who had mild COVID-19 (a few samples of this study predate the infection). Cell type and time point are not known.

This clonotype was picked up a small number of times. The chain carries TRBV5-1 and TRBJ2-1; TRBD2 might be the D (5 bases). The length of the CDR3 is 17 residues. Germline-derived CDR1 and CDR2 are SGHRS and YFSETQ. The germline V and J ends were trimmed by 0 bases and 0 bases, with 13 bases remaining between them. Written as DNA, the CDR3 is TGCGCCAGCAGCTTGGTGGGCGGGCGAAACTCCTACAATGAGCAGTTCTTC. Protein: CASSLVGGRNSYNEQFF. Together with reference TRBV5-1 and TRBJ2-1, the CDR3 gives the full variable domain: KAGVTQTPRYLIKTRGQQVTLSCSPISGHRSVSWYQQTPGQGLQFLFEYFSETQRNKGNFPGRFSGRQFSNSRSEMNVSTLELGDSALYLCASSLVGGRNSYNEQFFGPGTRLTVL.

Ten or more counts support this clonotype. The CDR3: CASSETTPKHISGANVLTF. The CDR3 coding sequence is TGTGCCAGCAGTGAGACGACCCCAAAACACATCTCTGGGGCCAACGTCCTGACTTTC. The J gene is TRBJ2-6, the V gene TRBV6-1; D is unclear. The length of the CDR3 is 19 residues. With 3 bases removed from V and 0 bases from J, the gap between germline ends came to 18 bases. From germline, CDR1 is MNHNS and CDR2 SASEGT.

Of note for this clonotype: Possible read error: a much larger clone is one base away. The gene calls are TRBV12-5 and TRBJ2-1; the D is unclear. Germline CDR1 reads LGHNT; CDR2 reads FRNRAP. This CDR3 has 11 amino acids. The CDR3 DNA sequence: TGTGATAGTGGTTTGGGCAATGAGCAGTTCTTC. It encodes CDSGLGNEQFF.

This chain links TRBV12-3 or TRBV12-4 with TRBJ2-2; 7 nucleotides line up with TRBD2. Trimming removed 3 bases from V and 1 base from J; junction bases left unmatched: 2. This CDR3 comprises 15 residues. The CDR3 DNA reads TGTGCCAGCAGTTTTGGCGGGAGGAACACCGGGGAGCTGTTTTTT. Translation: CASSFGGRNTGELFF.

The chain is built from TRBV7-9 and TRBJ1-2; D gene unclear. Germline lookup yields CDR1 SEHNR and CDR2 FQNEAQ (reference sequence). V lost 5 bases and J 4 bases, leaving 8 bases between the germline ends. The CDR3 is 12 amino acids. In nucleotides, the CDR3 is TGTGCCAGCAGCGCCGGCCCCTATGGCTACACCTTC. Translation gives CASSAGPYGYTF.

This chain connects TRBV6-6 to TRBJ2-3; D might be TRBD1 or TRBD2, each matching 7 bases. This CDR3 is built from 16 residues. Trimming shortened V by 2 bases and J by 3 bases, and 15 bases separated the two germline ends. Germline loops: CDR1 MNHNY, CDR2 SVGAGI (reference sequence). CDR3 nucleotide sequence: TGTGCCAGCAGTTACCTTCGACAGGGAGGGACAGATACGCAGTATTTT. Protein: CASSYLRQGGTDTQYF.

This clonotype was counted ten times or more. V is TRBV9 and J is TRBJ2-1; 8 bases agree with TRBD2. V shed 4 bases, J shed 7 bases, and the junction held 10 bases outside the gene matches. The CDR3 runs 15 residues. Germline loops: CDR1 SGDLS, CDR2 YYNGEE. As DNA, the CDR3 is TGTGCCAGCAGCATTACGGGAGGGCCGTTGAATGAGCAGTTCTTC. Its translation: CASSITGGPLNEQFF. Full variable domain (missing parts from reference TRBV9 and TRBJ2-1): DSGVTQTPKHLITATGQRVTLRCSPRSGDLSVYWYQQSLDQGLQFLIQYYNGEERAKGNILERFSAQQFPDLHSELNLSSLELGDSALYFCASSITGGPLNEQFFGPGTRLTVL.

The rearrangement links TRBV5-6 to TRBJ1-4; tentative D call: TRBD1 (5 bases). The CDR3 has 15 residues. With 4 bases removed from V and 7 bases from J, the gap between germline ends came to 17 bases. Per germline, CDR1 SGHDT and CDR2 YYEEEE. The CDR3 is CASSPDPDNGEKLFF. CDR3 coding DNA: TGTGCCAGCAGCCCAGACCCGGACAATGGTGAAAAACTGTTTTTT.

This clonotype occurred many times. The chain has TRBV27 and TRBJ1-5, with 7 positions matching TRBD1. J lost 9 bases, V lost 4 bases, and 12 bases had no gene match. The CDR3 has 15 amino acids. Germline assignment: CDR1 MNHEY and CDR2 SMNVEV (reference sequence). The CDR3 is CASSSYRDSEGPQHF. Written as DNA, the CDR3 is TGTGCCAGCAGTTCTTACCGGGACAGCGAGGGGCCCCAGCATTTT.

CDR3 in amino acids: CSAPEEAYNEQFF. The CDR3, as DNA: TGCAGTGCTCCCGAGGAGGCCTACAATGAGCAGTTCTTC. The chain has TRBV20-1 and TRBJ2-1, with a weak D call TRBD2 (5 bases). Germline V gives CDR1 DFQATT, CDR2 SNEGSKA (reference sequence). The CDR3 contains 13 residues. V lost 5 bases to trimming and J lost 2 bases, with 10 bases between them.

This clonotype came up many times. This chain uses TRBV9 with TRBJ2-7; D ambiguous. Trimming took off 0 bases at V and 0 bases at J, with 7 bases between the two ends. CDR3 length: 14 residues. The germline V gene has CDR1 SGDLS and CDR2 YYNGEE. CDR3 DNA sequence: TGTGCCAGCAGCGTAGGGCGGAACTCCTACGAGCAGTACTTC. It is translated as CASSVGRNSYEQYF. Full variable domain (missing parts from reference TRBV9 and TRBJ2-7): DSGVTQTPKHLITATGQRVTLRCSPRSGDLSVYWYQQSLDQGLQFLIQYYNGEERAKGNILERFSAQQFPDLHSELNLSSLELGDSALYFCASSVGRNSYEQYFGPGTRLTVT.

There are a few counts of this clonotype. The CDR3 nucleotides are TGTGCCAGCAGGCTACGGGATTTGCGGGGGTCGGACACTGAAGCTTTCTTT. Amino acids: CASRLRDLRGSDTEAFF. The chain has TRBV6-2 or TRBV6-3 and TRBJ1-1; tentatively, D is TRBD1 (5 bases). Germline CDR1 MNHEY, CDR2 SVGEGT. The CDR3 runs 17 residues. V lost 6 bases to trimming and J lost 3 bases, with 23 bases between them.

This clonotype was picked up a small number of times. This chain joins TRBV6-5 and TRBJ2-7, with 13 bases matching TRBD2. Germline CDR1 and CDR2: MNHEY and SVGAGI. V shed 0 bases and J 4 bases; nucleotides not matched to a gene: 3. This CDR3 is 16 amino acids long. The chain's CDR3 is CASSYSRLAGGYEQYF. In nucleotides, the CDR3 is TGTGCCAGCAGTTACTCGAGACTAGCGGGAGGATACGAGCAGTACTTC.

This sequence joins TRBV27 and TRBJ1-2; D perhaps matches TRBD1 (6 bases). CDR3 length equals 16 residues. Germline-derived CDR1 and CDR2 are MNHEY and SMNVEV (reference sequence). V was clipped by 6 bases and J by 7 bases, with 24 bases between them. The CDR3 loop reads CASSLTARGGRSGYTF. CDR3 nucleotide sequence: TGTGCCAGCAGCCTAACCGCGAGGGGGGGGAGAAGTGGCTACACCTTC.

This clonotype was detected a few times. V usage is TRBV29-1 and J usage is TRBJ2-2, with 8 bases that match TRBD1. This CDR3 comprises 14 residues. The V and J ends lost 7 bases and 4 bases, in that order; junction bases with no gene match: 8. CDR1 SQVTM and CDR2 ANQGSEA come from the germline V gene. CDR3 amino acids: CSGTGQGGTGELFF. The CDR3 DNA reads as TGCAGCGGAACCGGACAGGGCGGCACCGGGGAGCTGTTTTTT.

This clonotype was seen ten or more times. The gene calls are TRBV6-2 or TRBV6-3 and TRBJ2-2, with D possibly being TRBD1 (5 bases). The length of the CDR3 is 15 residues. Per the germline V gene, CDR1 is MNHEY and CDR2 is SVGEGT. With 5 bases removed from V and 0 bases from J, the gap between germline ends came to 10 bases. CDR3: CASSRTPANTGELFF. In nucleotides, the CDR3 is TGTGCCAGCAGTCGGACACCCGCGAACACCGGGGAGCTGTTTTTT.

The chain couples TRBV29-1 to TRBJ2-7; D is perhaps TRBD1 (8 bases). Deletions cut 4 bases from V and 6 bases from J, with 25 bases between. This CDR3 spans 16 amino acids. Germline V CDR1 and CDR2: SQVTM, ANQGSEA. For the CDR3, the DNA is TGCAGCGTTGGAGTTGGTGACAGGGGACTATTAGGCGAGCAGTACTTC. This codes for CSVGVGDRGLLGEQYF.

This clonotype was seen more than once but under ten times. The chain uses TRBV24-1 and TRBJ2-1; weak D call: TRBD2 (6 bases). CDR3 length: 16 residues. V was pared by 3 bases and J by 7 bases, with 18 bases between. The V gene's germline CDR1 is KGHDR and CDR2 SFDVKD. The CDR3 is CATSDGGTLPGNEQFF. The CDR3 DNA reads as TGTGCCACCAGTGATGGGGGGACCCTCCCGGGGAATGAGCAGTTCTTC.

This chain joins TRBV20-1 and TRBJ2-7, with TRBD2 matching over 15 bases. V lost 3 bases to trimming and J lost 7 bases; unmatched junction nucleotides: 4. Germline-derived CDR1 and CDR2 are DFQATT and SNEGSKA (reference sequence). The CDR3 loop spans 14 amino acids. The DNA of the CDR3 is TGCAGTGCTAGGCCGGGACTAGCGGGAGGTGAGCAGTACTTC. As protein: CSARPGLAGGEQYF.

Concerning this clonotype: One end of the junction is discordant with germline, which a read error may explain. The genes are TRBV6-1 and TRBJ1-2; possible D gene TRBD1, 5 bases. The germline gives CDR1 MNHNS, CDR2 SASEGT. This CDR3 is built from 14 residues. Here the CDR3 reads CASSAPGTKYGYTF. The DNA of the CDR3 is TGTGCCAGCAGTGCCCCCGGGACTAAGTATGGCTACACCTTC.

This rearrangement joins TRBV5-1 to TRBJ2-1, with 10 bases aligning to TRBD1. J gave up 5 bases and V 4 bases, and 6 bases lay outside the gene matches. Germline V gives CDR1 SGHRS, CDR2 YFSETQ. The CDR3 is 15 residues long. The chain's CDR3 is CASSPLGQGNNEQFF. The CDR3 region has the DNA TGCGCCAGCAGCCCCCTGGGACAGGGGAACAATGAGCAGTTCTTC.

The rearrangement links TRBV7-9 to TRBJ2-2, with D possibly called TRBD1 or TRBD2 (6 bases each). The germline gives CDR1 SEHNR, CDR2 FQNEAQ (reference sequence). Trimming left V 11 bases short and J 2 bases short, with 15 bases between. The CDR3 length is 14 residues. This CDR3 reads CAGGRGRNTGELFF. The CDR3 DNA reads TGTGCCGGTGGCCGGGGGCGCAACACCGGGGAGCTGTTTTTT.

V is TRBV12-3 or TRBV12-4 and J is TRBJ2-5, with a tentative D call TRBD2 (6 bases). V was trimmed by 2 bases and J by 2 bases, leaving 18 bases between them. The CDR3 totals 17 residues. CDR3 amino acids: CASSLRGAIVGQETQYF. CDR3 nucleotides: TGTGCCAGCAGTTTACGCGGGGCCATCGTGGGTCAAGAGACCCAGTACTTC.

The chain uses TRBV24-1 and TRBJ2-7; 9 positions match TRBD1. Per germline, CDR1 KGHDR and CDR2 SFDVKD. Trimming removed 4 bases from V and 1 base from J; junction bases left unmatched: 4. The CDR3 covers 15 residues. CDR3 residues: CATSESGTGSYEQYF. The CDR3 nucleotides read TGTGCCACCAGTGAGTCCGGGACAGGGTCCTACGAGCAGTACTTC.

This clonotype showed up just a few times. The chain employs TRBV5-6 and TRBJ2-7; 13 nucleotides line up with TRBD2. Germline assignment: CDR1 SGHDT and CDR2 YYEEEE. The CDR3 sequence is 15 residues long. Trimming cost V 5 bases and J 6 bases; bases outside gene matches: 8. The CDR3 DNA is TGTGCCAGCAGTTCGGCGACTAGCGGGAGGCTCGAGCAGTACTTC. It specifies CASSSATSGRLEQYF.

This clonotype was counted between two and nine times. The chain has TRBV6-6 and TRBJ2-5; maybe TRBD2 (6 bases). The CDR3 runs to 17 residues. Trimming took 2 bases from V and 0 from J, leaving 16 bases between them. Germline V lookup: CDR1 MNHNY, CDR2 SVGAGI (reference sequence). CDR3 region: CASSYGGSFRNQETQYF. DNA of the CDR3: TGTGCCAGCAGTTACGGAGGGAGCTTTCGTAACCAAGAGACCCAGTACTTC.

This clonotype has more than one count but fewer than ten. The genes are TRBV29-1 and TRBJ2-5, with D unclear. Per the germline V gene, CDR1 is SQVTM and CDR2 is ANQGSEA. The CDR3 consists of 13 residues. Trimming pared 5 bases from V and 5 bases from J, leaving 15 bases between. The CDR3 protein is CSVSRAVVETQYF. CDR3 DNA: TGCAGCGTTTCACGAGCTGTGGTGGAGACCCAGTACTTC. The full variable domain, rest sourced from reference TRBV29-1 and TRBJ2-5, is SAVISQKPSRDICQRGTSLTIQCQVDSQVTMMFWYRQQPGQSLTLIATANQGSEATYESGFVIDKFPISRPNLTFSTLTVSNMSPEDSSIYLCSVSRAVVETQYFGPGTRLLVL.

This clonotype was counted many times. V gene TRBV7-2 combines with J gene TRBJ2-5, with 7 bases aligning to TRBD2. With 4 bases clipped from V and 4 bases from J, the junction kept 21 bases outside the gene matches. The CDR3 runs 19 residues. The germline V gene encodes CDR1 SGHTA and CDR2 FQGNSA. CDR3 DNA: TGTGCCAGCAGCTCACCGGGGGGTACAGTGCAGGGAGGAACAGAGACCCAGTACTTC. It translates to CASSSPGGTVQGGTETQYF.

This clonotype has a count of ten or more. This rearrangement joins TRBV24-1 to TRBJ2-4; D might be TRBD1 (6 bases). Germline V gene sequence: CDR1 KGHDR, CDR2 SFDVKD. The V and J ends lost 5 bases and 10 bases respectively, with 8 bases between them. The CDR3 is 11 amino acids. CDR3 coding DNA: TGTGCCACCAGTGTTGGACAGATTCAGTACTTC. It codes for CATSVGQIQYF.

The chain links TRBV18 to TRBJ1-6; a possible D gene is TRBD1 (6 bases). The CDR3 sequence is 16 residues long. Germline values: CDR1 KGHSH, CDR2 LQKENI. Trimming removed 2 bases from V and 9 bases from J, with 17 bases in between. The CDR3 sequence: CASSPAIQGSLSPLHF. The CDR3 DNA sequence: TGTGCCAGCTCACCAGCTATCCAGGGGTCTCTTTCACCCCTCCACTTT.

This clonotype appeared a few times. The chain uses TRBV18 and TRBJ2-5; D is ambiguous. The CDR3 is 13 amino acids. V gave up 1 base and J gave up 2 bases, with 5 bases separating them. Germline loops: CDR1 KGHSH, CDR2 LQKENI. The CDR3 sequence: CASSPLGQETQYF. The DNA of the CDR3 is TGTGCCAGCTCACCACTCGGGCAAGAGACCCAGTACTTC.